This T cell receptor beta chain was captured in a study of T-cell memory formation after mild COVID-19. On the study more broadly: TCR clustering was largely donor specific. Points from the study as a whole: Cross-reactive memory appears to have joined, as suggested by some responding clones showing up in pre-infection memory. Clones contracting day 15 to 85 were balanced CD4/CD8; later expanders leaned CD4+.

Germline assignment: CDR1 KGHDR and CDR2 SFDVKD. The CDR3 length is 16 residues. Trimming shortened V by 2 bases and J by 4 bases, and 16 bases separated the two germline ends. With regard to this clonotype: The target antigen is unknown.

TCRdb re-derived calls from the 5' RACE reads in MiXCR, one entry per CDR3 protein. The top ten clones hold roughly 8.3% of a sample with hundreds of thousands of distinct CDR3 sequences, 20% to 25% of them seen once. This TCR derives from an adult woman who had mild COVID-19 (a few samples of this study predate the infection). Cell type and time point are not known. The V and J genes are TRBV24-1 and TRBJ1-2, with TRBD1 as a possible D gene (5 bases). Sequencing input: PBMCs or a T cell subset sorted from them (not recorded which). This CDR3 reads CATSDSQAGSTYGYTF. In DNA, the CDR3 is TGTGCCACCAGTGATTCCCAGGCAGGGAGTACCTATGGCTACACCTTC.